Listed here is a single T cell receptor beta chain. CDR1 and CDR2 (germline): SGDLS, YYNGEE. CDR3 length equals 15 residues. V gave up 5 bases and J gave up 1 base; unmatched junction bases: 9. This sample was included in a study of control samples from healthy donors and cancer patients. Sequenced by immunoSEQ multiplex PCR; TCRdb stores in-frame clones only, minus some. The data show 40,000 or so clones, over 70% seen once. The chain has TRBV9 and TRBJ2-7, with TRBD1 matching over 7 bases. The sequencing input was PBMCs. This TCR came from a woman aged 55 to 70 with lung cancer. The CDR3 DNA sequence: TGTGCCAGCAGTAAGGTACCGGGACAGTCCTACGAGCAGTACTTC. Translated: CASSKVPGQSYEQYF. Combining the CDR3 with reference TRBV9 and TRBJ2-7 gives the whole variable domain DSGVTQTPKHLITATGQRVTLRCSPRSGDLSVYWYQQSLDQGLQFLIQYYNGEERAKGNILERFSAQQFPDLHSELNLSSLELGDSALYFCASSKVPGQSYEQYFGPGTRLTVT.